This T cell receptor (beta chain) was sequenced during a study of blood T cell repertoires in COVID-19. Assay: immunoSEQ multiplex PCR; the TCRdb copy retains only in-frame clones and omits some. This table holds 150,000 or so clones, 80% to 90% found once. This receptor was identified in a man in his 60s with acute or convalescent COVID-19. Sample: peripheral blood.

The CDR3 loop is CATSTGGLAGFLNEQFF. The CDR3 coding sequence is TGTGCCACCAGCACAGGGGGACTAGCGGGATTTCTCAATGAGCAGTTCTTC. This sequence joins TRBV15 and TRBJ2-1; 13 nucleotides align to TRBD2. Trimming removed 4 bases from V and 6 bases from J; junction bases left unmatched: 9. The CDR3 spans 17 residues. Germline CDR1 LNHNV, CDR2 YYDKDF (reference sequence).